This TCR beta chain was sequenced for a study of T cell repertoires in cytomegalovirus infection. Study at large: Public TCR beta signatures provided an indication of both CMV infection and a matching HLA type.

The CDR3 contains 15 residues. The V gene lost 4 bases and the J gene lost 0 bases, with 10 bases spanning the gap. Germline V gene lookup returns CDR1 MNHNS and CDR2 SASEGT. Details on this clonotype: The antigen remains unidentified.

One entry per CDR3 protein, called by TCRdb with MiXCR from the reads. The sample lists around 900,000 distinct CDR3 sequences, roughly 30% seen once, with more than 12% in the top ten. The material sequenced was cultured CD8+ T cells from PBMCs, taken from culture after CMV antigen stimulation. The chain couples TRBV6-1 to TRBJ1-3; D not resolved. The receptor was derived from a human donor in good health (CMV status not recorded). Some clones in this sample may be carry-over from other donors' samples. The CDR3 loop is CASSAYDSSGNTIYF. Written as DNA, the CDR3 is TGTGCCAGCAGTGCCTACGATTCCTCTGGAAACACCATATATTTT.